One and the same sample provided the 19 T cell receptor beta chains below, sequenced in a study of T cell repertoires in cytomegalovirus infection. TCRdb called the reads again in MiXCR, with one record for every CDR3 protein. The table lists 150,000 to 200,000 distinct CDR3 sequences, approximately 15% of them singletons. Source material: PBMCs. These receptors originate from a human donor in good health (CMV status not recorded). Some clones in this sample may be carry-over from other donors' samples.

The chain carries TRBV29-1 and TRBJ2-2, with 9 bases matching TRBD2. This CDR3 has 16 residues. Per germline, CDR1 SQVTM and CDR2 ANQGSEA. Trimming removed 6 bases from V and 0 bases from J; junction bases left unmatched: 8. CDR3 DNA: TGCAGCGTGATCCCCGGCGGGGGGGCGAACACCGGGGAGCTGTTTTTT. Residues: CSVIPGGGANTGELFF.

This clonotype came up many times. The chain has TRBV7-9 and TRBJ2-1, with 10 bases that match TRBD1. CDR3 length: 15 residues. CDR1 SEHNR and CDR2 FQNEAQ come from the germline V gene (reference sequence). V was pared by 3 bases and J by 6 bases, with 5 bases of the junction left unmatched. CDR3 sequence reads: CASSLGRTGGNEQFF. CDR3 coding DNA: TGTGCCAGCAGCTTGGGCCGGACAGGGGGCAATGAGCAGTTCTTC.

The chain links TRBV20-1 to TRBJ2-7; the D is unclear. The V gene's germline CDR1 is DFQATT and CDR2 SNEGSKA (reference sequence). V lost 0 bases to trimming and J lost 0 bases, with 12 bases between them. The CDR3 contains 15 residues. The CDR3 here is CSARDRLDLSYEQYF. The CDR3 DNA follows: TGCAGTGCTAGAGATCGACTGGACCTCTCCTACGAGCAGTACTTC.

Many counts were recorded for this clonotype. The CDR3 reads CATSDSPGRADTQYF. CDR3 nucleotide sequence: TGTGCCACCAGTGATTCCCCCGGTAGAGCAGATACGCAGTATTTT. V gene TRBV24-1 combines with J gene TRBJ2-3, with D hard to call. The germline gives CDR1 KGHDR, CDR2 SFDVKD. Trimming shortened V by 2 bases and J by 4 bases, and 12 bases separated the two germline ends. CDR3 size: 15 residues.

The sample holds many counts of this clonotype. The rearrangement joins TRBV7-2 to TRBJ1-1; D is possibly TRBD1 (6 bases). Germline-derived CDR1 and CDR2 are SGHTA and FQGNSA. The CDR3 is 12 residues long. The germline V and J ends were trimmed by 5 bases and 7 bases, with 11 bases remaining between them. Here the CDR3 DNA reads TGTGCCAGCAGCGCGACAGGCCGTGAAGCTTTCTTT. This encodes CASSATGREAFF.

This clonotype was seen repeatedly, ten times or more. This chain's CDR3 is CASSLVGGNQPQHF. The DNA of the CDR3 is TGTGCCAGCAGCTTAGTCGGGGGCAATCAGCCCCAGCATTTT. This chain links TRBV7-9 with TRBJ1-5; D remains unclear. Germline-derived CDR1 and CDR2 are SEHNR and FQNEAQ (reference sequence). V was clipped by 1 base and J by 2 bases, with 6 bases between them. This CDR3 region has 14 residues.

This clonotype was picked up many times. The chain carries TRBV9 and TRBJ2-3, with D possibly called TRBD1 or TRBD2 (5 bases each). The length of the CDR3 is 15 residues. V was clipped by 3 bases and J by 4 bases, with 15 bases between them. The germline CDR1 and CDR2 sequences are SGDLS and YYNGEE. The CDR3 sequence is CASSGARRGADTQYF. The CDR3 DNA sequence: TGTGCCAGCAGCGGCGCGCGCCGAGGGGCAGATACGCAGTATTTT.

Ten or more counts support this clonotype. V and J are TRBV7-2 and TRBJ2-7; 8 nucleotides match TRBD1. The CDR3 totals 13 residues. V dropped 8 bases and J dropped 5; count of bases not matched to a gene: 8. Germline V CDR1 and CDR2: SGHTA, FQGNSA. In nucleotides, the CDR3 is TGTGCCAGCGGACGGGACAGGATCGACGAGCAGTACTTC. As protein: CASGRDRIDEQYF.

This clonotype has more than one count but fewer than ten. The rearrangement links TRBV19 to TRBJ2-6; 7 bases are a match to TRBD1. CDR1 and CDR2 from the germline V gene are LNHDA and SQIVND (reference sequence). V lost 9 bases and J lost 0; bases outside the gene matches: 17. CDR3 length: 19 amino acids. Here the CDR3 reads CASLREGGQFFSGANVLTF. CDR3 DNA sequence: TGTGCCAGCCTTAGAGAAGGGGGACAGTTCTTCTCTGGGGCCAACGTCCTGACTTTC. Based on the CDR3 plus reference TRBV19 and TRBJ2-6, the full variable domain is DGGITQSPKYLFRKEGQNVTLSCEQNLNHDAMYWYRQDPGQGLRLIYYSQIVNDFQKGDIAEGYSVSREKKESFPLTVTSAQKNPTAFYLCASLREGGQFFSGANVLTFGAGSRLTVL.

In its sample, this clonotype was seen a few times. This sequence joins TRBV4-1 and TRBJ2-5, with a tentative D call TRBD2 (7 bases). Germline V gene sequence: CDR1 MGHRA, CDR2 YSYEKL. The CDR3 has 16 residues. The ends were cut back, 4 bases at V and 4 bases at J, with 19 bases in the middle. This CDR3 is CASSPRDGGPGETQYF. CDR3 sequence (DNA): TGCGCCAGCAGCCCGAGGGACGGGGGGCCTGGAGAGACCCAGTACTTC.

This clonotype has just a few counts. The chain is built from TRBV30 and TRBJ1-1; D gene ambiguous. Germline CDR1 reads GTSNPN; CDR2 reads SVGIG (reference sequence). V gave up 0 bases and J gave up 2 bases, with 13 bases separating them. The CDR3 sequence is 15 residues long. CDR3 sequence: CAWSVRGLLNTEAFF. The CDR3 nucleotides are TGTGCCTGGAGTGTACGAGGGCTATTAAACACTGAAGCTTTCTTT.

This clonotype showed up just a few times. V gene TRBV29-1 combines with J gene TRBJ2-1; 8 bases fit TRBD2. V dropped 4 bases and J dropped 3; count of bases not matched to a gene: 5. This CDR3 has 14 residues. Germline loops: CDR1 SQVTM, CDR2 ANQGSEA. CDR3 sequence reads: CSVAAGDRYNEQFF. Written as DNA, the CDR3 is TGCAGCGTTGCAGCGGGAGATCGCTACAATGAGCAGTTCTTC.

There are a few counts of this clonotype. J is TRBJ2-5 and V is TRBV19, with 7 positions matching TRBD2. The V gene end was trimmed by 5 bases and the J gene end by 5 bases; junction bases not matched to a gene: 11. This CDR3 has 15 residues. Germline CDR1 and CDR2: LNHDA and SQIVND (reference sequence). The CDR3 reads CASSSAGASGETQYF. For the CDR3, the DNA is TGTGCCAGTAGTTCCGCGGGAGCGTCCGGCGAGACCCAGTACTTC.

The chain couples TRBV29-1 to TRBJ2-7, with D hard to call. Trimming took off 3 bases at V and 1 base at J, with 7 bases between the two ends. Germline CDR1 reads SQVTM; CDR2 reads ANQGSEA. The CDR3 runs to 12 residues. CDR3 loop: CSVDSGSYEQYF. The CDR3 nucleotides are TGCAGCGTTGATTCCGGGTCCTACGAGCAGTACTTC.

A few counts support this clonotype. The chain employs TRBV14 and TRBJ1-1; perhaps TRBD1 as D (5 bases). The V gene's germline CDR1 is SGHDN and CDR2 FVKESK. The CDR3 is 15 amino acids. Trimming removed 5 bases at V and 0 bases at J, with 13 bases between. The CDR3 nucleotides read TGTGCCAGCAGCTTAAACCAGGGCATGAACACTGAAGCTTTCTTT. Its protein is CASSLNQGMNTEAFF.

This clonotype has a count of ten or more. V usage is TRBV7-2 and J usage is TRBJ1-2; no clear D gene. Trimming pared 10 bases from V and 4 bases from J, leaving 16 bases between. The germline gives CDR1 SGHTA, CDR2 FQGNSA. The CDR3 totals 13 residues. For the CDR3, the DNA is TGTGCCACCTCACCGGATGCGTTCTATGGCTACACCTTC. This codes for CATSPDAFYGYTF. The entire variable domain, with the rest obtained from reference TRBV7-2 and TRBJ1-2, is as follows: GAGVSQSPSNKVTEKGKDVELRCDPISGHTALYWYRQSLGQGLEFLIYFQGNSAPDKSGLPSDRFSAERTGGSVSTLTIQRTQQEDSAVYLCATSPDAFYGYTFGSGTRLTVV.

In its sample, this clonotype was seen a few times. This chain connects TRBV12-5 to TRBJ1-1; unclear D gene. The germline V and J ends were trimmed by 7 bases and 4 bases, with 10 bases remaining between them. The CDR3 length is 12 residues. CDR1 and CDR2 (germline): LGHNT, FRNRAP. The CDR3 sequence is CASVEGGTEAFF. The CDR3 DNA follows: TGTGCTAGTGTCGAGGGTGGCACTGAAGCTTTCTTT. Supplemented by reference TRBV12-5 and TRBJ1-1, the full variable domain reads DARVTQTPRHKVTEMGQEVTMRCQPILGHNTVFWYRQTMMQGLELLAYFRNRAPLDDSGMPKDRFSAEMPDATLATLKIQPSEPRDSAVYFCASVEGGTEAFFGQGTRLTVV.

This chain joins TRBV29-1 and TRBJ2-7, with TRBD2 identical over 11 bases. Germline V lookup: CDR1 SQVTM, CDR2 ANQGSEA. V lost 3 bases to trimming and J lost 2 bases; unmatched junction nucleotides: 3. This CDR3 spans 14 amino acids. CDR3 sequence reads: CSVETSGVTYEQYF. As DNA, the CDR3 is TGCAGCGTTGAGACTAGCGGGGTCACCTACGAGCAGTACTTC.

The chain is built from TRBV3-1 and TRBJ2-7; possibly TRBD1 for D (5 bases). V lost 0 bases and J 6 bases, leaving 9 bases between the germline ends. The CDR3 extends over 13 amino acids. In germline, CDR1 is LGHDT, CDR2 YNNKEL (reference sequence). Written as DNA, the CDR3 is TGTGCCAGCAGCCAAGATCTAAGGGGCGAGCAGTACTTC. Its translation is CASSQDLRGEQYF.